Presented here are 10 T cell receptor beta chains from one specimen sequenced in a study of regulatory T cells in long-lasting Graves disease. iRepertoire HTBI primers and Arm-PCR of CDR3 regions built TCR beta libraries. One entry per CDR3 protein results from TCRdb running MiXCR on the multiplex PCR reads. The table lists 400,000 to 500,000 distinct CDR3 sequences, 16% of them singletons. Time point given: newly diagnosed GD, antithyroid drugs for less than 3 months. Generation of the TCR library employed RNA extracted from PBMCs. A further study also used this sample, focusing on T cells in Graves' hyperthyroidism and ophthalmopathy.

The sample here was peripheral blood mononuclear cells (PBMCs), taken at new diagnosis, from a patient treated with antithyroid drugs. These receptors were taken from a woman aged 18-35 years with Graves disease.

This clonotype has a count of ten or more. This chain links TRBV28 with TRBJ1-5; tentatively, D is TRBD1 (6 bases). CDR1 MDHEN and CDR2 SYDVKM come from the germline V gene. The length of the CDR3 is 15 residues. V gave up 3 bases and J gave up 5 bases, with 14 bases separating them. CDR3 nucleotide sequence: TGTGCCAGCAGTTTTATTACCGGACAGCATCAGCCCCAGCATTTT. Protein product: CASSFITGQHQPQHF. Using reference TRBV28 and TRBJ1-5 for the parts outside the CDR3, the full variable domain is DVKVTQSSRYLVKRTGEKVFLECVQDMDHENMFWYRQDPGLGLRLIYFSYDVKMKEKGDIPEGYSVSREKKERFSLILESASTNQTSMYLCASSFITGQHQPQHFGDGTRLSIL.

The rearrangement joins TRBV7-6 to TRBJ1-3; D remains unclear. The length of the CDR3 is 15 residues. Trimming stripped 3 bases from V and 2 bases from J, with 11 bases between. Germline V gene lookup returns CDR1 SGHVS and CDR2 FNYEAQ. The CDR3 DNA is TGTGCCAGCAGCTTTAGGGAAGGGCCTGGAAACACCATATATTTT. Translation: CASSFREGPGNTIYF.

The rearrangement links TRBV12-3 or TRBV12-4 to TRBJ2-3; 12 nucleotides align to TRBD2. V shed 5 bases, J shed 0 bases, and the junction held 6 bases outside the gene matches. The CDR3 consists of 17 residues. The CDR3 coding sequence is TGTGCCAGCAGTGCAGGACTAGCGGGGATTAGCACAGATACGCAGTATTTT. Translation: CASSAGLAGISTDTQYF.

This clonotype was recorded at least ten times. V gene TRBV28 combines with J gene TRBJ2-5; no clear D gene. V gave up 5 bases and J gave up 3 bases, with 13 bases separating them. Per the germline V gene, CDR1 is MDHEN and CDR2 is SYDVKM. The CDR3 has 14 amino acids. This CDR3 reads CASSPLSRKETQYF. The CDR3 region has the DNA TGTGCCAGCAGTCCCCTCTCCAGAAAAGAGACCCAGTACTTC.

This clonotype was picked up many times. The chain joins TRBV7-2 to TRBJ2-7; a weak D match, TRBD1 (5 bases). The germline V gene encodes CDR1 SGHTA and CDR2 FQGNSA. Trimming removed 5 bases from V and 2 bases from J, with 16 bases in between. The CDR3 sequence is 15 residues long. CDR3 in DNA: TGTGCCAGCAGCCCGACAGTCGTTGGAGCCTACGAGCAGTACTTC. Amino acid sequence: CASSPTVVGAYEQYF.

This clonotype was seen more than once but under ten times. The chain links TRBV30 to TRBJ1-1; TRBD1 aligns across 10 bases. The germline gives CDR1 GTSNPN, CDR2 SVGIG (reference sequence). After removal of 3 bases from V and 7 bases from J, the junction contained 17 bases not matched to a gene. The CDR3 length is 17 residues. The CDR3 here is CAWSVGPGQGVYREAFF. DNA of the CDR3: TGTGCCTGGAGCGTAGGGCCTGGACAGGGGGTGTACCGTGAAGCTTTCTTT.

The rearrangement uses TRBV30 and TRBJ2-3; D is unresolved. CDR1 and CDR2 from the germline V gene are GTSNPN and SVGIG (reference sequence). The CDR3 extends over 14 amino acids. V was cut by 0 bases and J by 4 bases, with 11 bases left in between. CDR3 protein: CAWSVLRPSDTQYF. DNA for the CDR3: TGTGCCTGGAGTGTACTCAGACCGTCAGATACGCAGTATTTT.

This CDR3 reads CASSLVPSGSGELFF. CDR3 nucleotide sequence: TGTGCCAGCAGCTTAGTCCCTAGCGGGAGTGGGGAGCTGTTTTTT. This chain uses TRBV7-3 with TRBJ2-2, with 10 bases identical to TRBD2. The V and J ends lost 2 bases and 8 bases, in that order; junction bases with no gene match: 5. Germline V gene sequence: CDR1 SGHTA, CDR2 FQGTGA. CDR3 size: 15 residues.

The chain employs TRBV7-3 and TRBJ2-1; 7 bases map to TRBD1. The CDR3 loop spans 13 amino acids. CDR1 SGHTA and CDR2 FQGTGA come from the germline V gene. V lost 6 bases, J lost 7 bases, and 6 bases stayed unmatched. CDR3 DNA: TGTGCCAGCAGTTCCACAGGGGTTAATGAGCAGTTCTTC. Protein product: CASSSTGVNEQFF.

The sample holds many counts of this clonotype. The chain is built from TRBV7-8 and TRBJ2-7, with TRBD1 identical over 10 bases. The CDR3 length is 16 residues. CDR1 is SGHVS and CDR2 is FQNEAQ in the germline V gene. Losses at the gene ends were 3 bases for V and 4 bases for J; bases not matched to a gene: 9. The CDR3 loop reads CASSFGGTGVGYEQYF. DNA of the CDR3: TGTGCCAGCAGCTTTGGTGGGACAGGGGTGGGTTACGAGCAGTACTTC.